A selection of T cell receptor beta chains follows, all from one sample in a study of response to subunit inactivated influenza vaccine. TCRdb called the RT-PCR reads again in MiXCR, with one record for every CDR3 protein. Here the sample spans roughly 540,000 distinct CDR3 sequences, under 25% being singletons. These data also featured in a second study, about T cells expressing NK-cell markers.

Here the sequenced sample was CD4+ T cells sorted from PBMCs, taken 11 to 12 days after vaccination. The receptor set was obtained from a man aged 50 to 60 who received an inactivated influenza vaccine. The CDR3 runs from the conserved cysteine through the conserved F or W. Fields, in order: D gene, V gene, CDR3 protein. D genes are given only for firm matches.

D: TRBD1
V: TRBV12-3/TRBV12-4
CDR3: CASSSPRTGGRSPLHF

D: TRBD1
V: TRBV10-3
CDR3: CAISATGGSYNEQFF

D: NA
V: TRBV11-2
CDR3: CASSLVSGGYNGYTF

D: TRBD1
V: TRBV5-6
CDR3: CASSPEGQLPNQPQHF

D: NA
V: TRBV18
CDR3: CASSPNPIRNYGYTF

D: NA
V: TRBV5-1
CDR3: CASRGLGGGTDTQYF

D: TRBD1
V: TRBV3-1
CDR3: CASSQVQGNSPLHF

D: NA
V: TRBV20-1
CDR3: CSASDAAGREEQTQYF

D: NA
V: TRBV30
CDR3: CAWRYPGQTYNEQFF

D: NA
V: TRBV14
CDR3: CASSRFTAYNEQFF

D: NA
V: TRBV6-2/TRBV6-3
CDR3: CASSYVGFEQYF

D: NA
V: TRBV9
CDR3: CASSVGGASTDTQYF

D: NA
V: TRBV3-1
CDR3: CASSGSSRREAFF

D: TRBD2
V: TRBV20-1
CDR3: CSARDAGGPVETQYF

D: TRBD2
V: TRBV6-2/TRBV6-3
CDR3: CASTPGGRYWDEQIF

D: NA
V: TRBV4-3
CDR3: CASSQGAQVGANVLTF

D: TRBD2
V: TRBV2
CDR3: CASSARGGLAGELFF

D: TRBD2
V: TRBV19
CDR3: CASYGLVRAYNEQFF

D: TRBD2
V: TRBV20-1
CDR3: CSATSGAGVYEQYF

D: NA
V: TRBV10-1
CDR3: CASSDLSSYNEQFF

D: NA
V: TRBV20-1
CDR3: CSARAGYAEKLFF

D: TRBD1
V: TRBV20-1
CDR3: CSARDPGQHYNEQFF

D: NA
V: TRBV6-2/TRBV6-3
CDR3: CASRPFQGNQETQYF

D: NA
V: TRBV11-2
CDR3: CASSLVVKYNEQFF

D: TRBD1
V: TRBV10-3
CDR3: CAIRGQGRFTEAFF

D: NA
V: TRBV6-1
CDR3: CASRGKGAGQLYNEQFF

D: TRBD1
V: TRBV29-1
CDR3: CSVEVGGTGGDEQYF

D: NA
V: TRBV12-3/TRBV12-4
CDR3: CASSQPGPDGEQYF